The 24 T cell receptor beta chains below were found in one sample sequenced in a study of vaccination effects on CD4 cells after COVID-19. Their target antigens are unknown. The assay was immunoSEQ multiplex PCR, and TCRdb's table has in-frame clones only and misses some. The top ten clones hold 3.5% to 5.5% of a sample with about 57,000 clones, less than 80% of them seen once. Isolating CD4+ T cells followed approximately 10 days of culture. Either the mRNA-1273 or the BNT162b2 vaccine was given to participants as two doses. Sequenced material: CD4+ T cells from PBMCs cultured without peptide, taken after COVID-19 vaccination. All receptors derive from a human donor who received a COVID-19 vaccine.

This clone has just one count. The V call is TRBV7-8, the J call TRBJ2-2; D not resolved. With 1 base removed from V and 7 bases from J, the gap between germline ends came to 13 bases. CDR1 SGHVS and CDR2 FQNEAQ come from the germline V gene. The CDR3 totals 15 residues. CDR3 nucleotides: TGTGCCAGCAGCTTAGGGCAGGAACTTTACGGGGAGCTGTTTTTT. It translates to CASSLGQELYGELFF.

This clone was picked up a small number of times. This chain uses TRBV2 with TRBJ1-6; the D is unclear. The CDR3 spans 17 residues. Trimming stripped 3 bases from V and 0 bases from J, with 12 bases between. Looked up from germline, CDR1 is SNHLY and CDR2 is FYNNEI. Written as DNA, the CDR3 is TGTGCCAGCAGTGATTCAGGCAGGAGCTCCTATAATTCACCCCTCCACTTT. Translated: CASSDSGRSSYNSPLHF.

V gene TRBV29-1 combines with J gene TRBJ2-7; 9 nucleotides agree with TRBD1. The CDR3 has 13 residues. Trimming took 4 bases from V and 6 from J; bases not matched to a gene: 7. Germline CDR1 reads SQVTM; CDR2 reads ANQGSEA. In DNA form, the CDR3 reads TGCAGCGTTGGACGGGACAGGGCGAGCGAGCAGTACTTC. It is translated as CSVGRDRASEQYF.

The rearrangement links TRBV25-1 to TRBJ1-4; possibly TRBD1 for D (5 bases). The CDR3 covers 13 residues. Germline CDR1 and CDR2: MGHDK and SYGVNS. V was shortened by 4 bases and J by 8 bases, with 11 bases between the two germline ends. As DNA, the CDR3 is TGTGCCAGCAGTGCCAGGGTCGGGGAAAAACTGTTTTTT. Protein sequence: CASSARVGEKLFF.

This sequence joins TRBV21-1 and TRBJ2-3; the table names TRBD1, a call not compared with the DNA. TRBV21-1 is annotated as a pseudogene. The CDR3 runs 16 residues. CDR3 coding DNA: TGTGCCGGCAGCATAGCCTGGACAGGGGGCGCGTATACGCAGTATTTT. Translation: CAGSIAWTGGAYTQYF.

The J gene is TRBJ1-2, the V gene TRBV28; D might be TRBD1 (5 bases). Per the germline V gene, CDR1 is MDHEN and CDR2 is SYDVKM. CDR3 length: 15 amino acids. V dropped 5 bases and J dropped 4 bases, with 17 bases sitting between them. CDR3 coding DNA: TGTGCCAGCAGTCCCGGGTCTGGGGCAGTCTATGGCTACACCTTC. Translating gives CASSPGSGAVYGYTF.

The chain joins TRBV6-2 or TRBV6-3 to TRBJ2-7, with 9 bases matching TRBD1. V shed 5 bases and J 6 bases; nucleotides not matched to a gene: 8. CDR3 length: 14 residues. CDR1 is MNHEY, CDR2 SVGEGT, per germline. In DNA, the CDR3 is TGTGCCAGCAGTACCGGGACAGGGCGGACCGAGCAGTACTTC. Its protein is CASSTGTGRTEQYF.

The chain joins TRBV18 to TRBJ1-5; tentatively, D is TRBD1 (5 bases). Germline lookup yields CDR1 KGHSH and CDR2 LQKENI. The CDR3 extends over 15 amino acids. Trimming shortened V by 1 base and J by 2 bases, and 9 bases separated the two germline ends. CDR3 residues: CASSPQGIGNQPQHF. The CDR3 nucleotides are TGTGCCAGCTCACCACAGGGGATCGGCAATCAGCCCCAGCATTTT.

The CDR3 protein is CAWSHDGFLHF. The CDR3 DNA reads TGTGCCTGGAGTCACGACGGATTCCTCCACTTT. The chain uses TRBV30 and TRBJ1-6; D is ambiguous. Germline V gives CDR1 GTSNPN, CDR2 SVGIG (reference sequence). This CDR3 has 11 amino acids. Trimming cost V 2 bases and J 15 bases, with 11 bases left between them.

The chain uses TRBV7-9 and TRBJ2-3; 9 positions match TRBD2. This CDR3 has 15 amino acids. V lost 5 bases and J lost 1; bases outside the gene matches: 4. Germline CDR1 SEHNR, CDR2 FQNEAQ (reference sequence). CDR3 protein: CASSVTSGGTDTQYF. CDR3 bases: TGTGCCAGCAGCGTGACTAGCGGAGGCACAGATACGCAGTATTTT.

V is TRBV7-2 and J is TRBJ1-3; 7 positions match TRBD1. The V and J ends lost 2 bases and 0 bases, in that order; junction bases with no gene match: 4. This CDR3 comprises 16 residues. In germline, CDR1 is SGHTA, CDR2 FQGNSA. CDR3 in amino acids: CASSLTGQSSGNTIYF. The CDR3 DNA sequence: TGTGCCAGCAGCTTAACGGGACAGAGCTCTGGAAACACCATATATTTT.

With regard to this clone: Different DNA sequences within this sample yield the same CDR3. The rearrangement links TRBV18 to TRBJ1-2, with 8 bases matching TRBD1. The CDR3 has 13 amino acids. In germline, CDR1 is KGHSH, CDR2 LQKENI. Unmatched junction bases numbered 8, after V lost 6 bases and J lost 8 bases. The CDR3 protein is CASSPGQGGGYTF. Written as DNA, the CDR3 is TGTGCCAGCTCGCCCGGACAGGGTGGGGGCTACACCTTC.

The sample holds one count of this clone. The rearrangement joins TRBV12-3 or TRBV12-4 to TRBJ1-1; D gene ambiguous. The CDR3 totals 12 residues. The V end was cut by 3 bases, the J end by 7 bases, with 9 bases between. The CDR3 bases are TGTGCCAGCAGTTTGAGATCTCGTGAAGCTTTCTTT. Translated, it gives CASSLRSREAFF.

This chain uses TRBV30 with TRBJ1-5; D is unclear. Germline V gene data show CDR1 as GTSNPN and CDR2 as SVGIG (reference sequence). The CDR3 is 14 residues long. V lost 4 bases and J lost 6, with 16 bases in between. The CDR3 is CAWKRNGNSQPQHF. The CDR3, as DNA: TGTGCCTGGAAGCGGAATGGGAATAGTCAGCCCCAGCATTTT.

In its sample, this clone was seen once. The chain joins TRBV19 to TRBJ1-2, with 9 bases matching TRBD1. Trimming at V came to 4 bases and at J to 1 base, leaving 1 base not matched to a gene. The CDR3 runs to 14 residues. Germline V gene lookup returns CDR1 LNHDA and CDR2 SQIVND (reference sequence). The CDR3 region is CASSKDRGNYGYTF. In DNA form, the CDR3 reads TGTGCCAGTAGTAAGGACAGGGGTAACTATGGCTACACCTTC. The entire variable domain, with the rest obtained from reference TRBV19 and TRBJ1-2, is as follows: DGGITQSPKYLFRKEGQNVTLSCEQNLNHDAMYWYRQDPGQGLRLIYYSQIVNDFQKGDIAEGYSVSREKKESFPLTVTSAQKNPTAFYLCASSKDRGNYGYTFGSGTRLTVV.

This chain links TRBV10-3 with TRBJ1-3, with D possibly TRBD1 on 6 matching bases. The V and J ends lost 6 bases and 2 bases respectively, with 11 bases between them. CDR3 length: 14 residues. Germline V lookup: CDR1 ENHRY, CDR2 SYGVKD. CDR3 DNA: TGTGCCATCAGAGGACAGTCTCCTGGAAACACCATATATTTT. Protein: CAIRGQSPGNTIYF.

This chain links TRBV12-5 with TRBJ2-7, with D possibly being TRBD2 (6 bases). The V gene's germline CDR1 is LGHNT and CDR2 FRNRAP. The CDR3 is 16 residues long. V was trimmed by 0 bases and J by 0 bases, leaving 12 bases between them. The CDR3 nucleotides are TGTGCTAGTGGTTTGGTAAGGAGGGGACCCTCCTACGAGCAGTACTTC. This translates into CASGLVRRGPSYEQYF.

The V call is TRBV13, the J call TRBJ2-1; weak D call: TRBD2 (6 bases). The CDR3 spans 15 residues. V lost 4 bases and J lost 8, with 18 bases in between. Germline V gene sequence: CDR1 PRHDT, CDR2 FYEKMQ (reference sequence). CDR3 protein: CASSYRDSVRDEQFF. For the CDR3, the DNA is TGTGCCAGCAGCTACCGGGACTCCGTTCGGGATGAGCAGTTCTTC.

The V gene is TRBV15, the J gene TRBJ1-2; TRBD1 is a possible D gene (5 bases). Germline V gene lookup returns CDR1 LNHNV and CDR2 YYDKDF (reference sequence). Between the trimmed V and J ends, which lost 3 bases and 4 bases, there was a span of 12 bases. The CDR3 covers 14 residues. DNA of the CDR3: TGTGCCACCAGCAGGGCGGGGCCCGGCTATGGCTACACCTTC. Encoded protein: CATSRAGPGYGYTF.

This chain uses TRBV7-3 with TRBJ2-3; 11 bases map to TRBD1. Germline loops: CDR1 SGHTA, CDR2 FQGTGA. The CDR3 is made up of 14 amino acids. V shed 5 bases, J shed 6 bases, and the junction held 4 bases outside the gene matches. The CDR3 region is CASSPGQGADTQYF. The CDR3 nucleotides read TGTGCCAGCAGCCCCGGACAGGGGGCGGATACGCAGTATTTT.

The chain employs TRBV7-2 and TRBJ2-3, with D possibly TRBD2 on 6 matching bases. Germline V gives CDR1 SGHTA, CDR2 FQGNSA. V was pared by 1 base and J by 1 base, with 21 bases between. The CDR3 sequence is 19 residues long. This chain's CDR3 is CASSLVWQQLAGGTDTQYF. The CDR3 DNA reads TGTGCCAGCAGCTTAGTGTGGCAGCAACTAGCCGGAGGCACAGATACGCAGTATTTT.

In this sample, this clone turned up many times. The V and J genes are TRBV5-8 and TRBJ1-2; no clear D gene. This CDR3 has 12 residues. V was trimmed by 0 bases and J by 7 bases, leaving 7 bases between them. In germline, CDR1 is SGHTS, CDR2 YDEGEE. The CDR3 region has the DNA TGTGCCAGCAGCTTGGGTACTCTTGGCTACACCTTC. It specifies CASSLGTLGYTF.

This sequence joins TRBV5-5 and TRBJ2-3; 7 nucleotides align to TRBD1. This CDR3 is built from 18 residues. Germline trimming cut 4 bases from V and 2 bases from J; bases unmatched to any gene: 16. The germline CDR1 and CDR2 sequences are SGHKS and YYEKEE (reference sequence). The CDR3 loop is CASSRTGALMKNTDTQYF. CDR3 in DNA: TGTGCCAGCAGCCGCACAGGGGCCCTAATGAAGAACACAGATACGCAGTATTTT.

This chain connects TRBV28 to TRBJ2-3; D uncertain. Germline assignment: CDR1 MDHEN and CDR2 SYDVKM. V shed 2 bases and J shed 3 bases, with 0 bases lying between them. CDR3 length: 11 residues. The CDR3 region is CASSLTDTQYF. CDR3 bases: TGTGCCAGCAGTTTAACAGATACGCAGTATTTT.